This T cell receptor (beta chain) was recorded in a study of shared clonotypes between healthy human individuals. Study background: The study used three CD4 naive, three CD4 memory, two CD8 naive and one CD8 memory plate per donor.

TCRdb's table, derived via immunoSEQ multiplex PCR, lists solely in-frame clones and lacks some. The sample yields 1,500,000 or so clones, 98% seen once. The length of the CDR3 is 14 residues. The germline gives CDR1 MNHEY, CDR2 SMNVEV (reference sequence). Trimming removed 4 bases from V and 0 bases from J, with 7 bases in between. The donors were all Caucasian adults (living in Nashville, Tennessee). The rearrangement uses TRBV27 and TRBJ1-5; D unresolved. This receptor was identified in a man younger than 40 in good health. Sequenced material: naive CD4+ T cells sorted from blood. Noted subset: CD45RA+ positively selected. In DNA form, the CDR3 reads TGTGCCAGCAGTTCTACTTATAGCAATCAGCCCCAGCATTTT. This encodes CASSSTYSNQPQHF.